Following are 27 T cell receptor beta chains from one sample sequenced in a study of CD8+ T cells in alopecia areata. In each case, RNA was isolated and then reverse transcribed into cDNA as the sequencing template. Some clones are missing from TCRdb's copy, which holds only in-frame ones; the method was immunoSEQ multiplex PCR. The sample consists of about 180,000 clones, less than 75% of them appearing once. This sample's treatment: oral pan-JAK inhibitor, 5-10 mg twice daily. Specimen: CD4+ T cells sorted from blood, collected at approximately week 60, from a patient treated with tofacitinib. The receptors derive from a human donor with alopecia areata.

A remark on this clone: A read error may account for a junction end that differs from germline. This chain joins TRBV7-2 and TRBJ2-1; 8 bases are shared with TRBD2. The germline gives CDR1 SGHTA, CDR2 FQGNSA. CDR3 length: 11 residues. The CDR3 here is CASSLMGLGVF. The CDR3, as DNA: TGTGCCAGCAGCTTAATGGGACTAGGGGTCTTC.

Only a few counts were recorded for this clone. This sequence joins TRBV29-1 and TRBJ2-3; TRBD2 matches at 9 bases. CDR1 and CDR2 from the germline V gene are SQVTM and ANQGSEA. J gave up 6 bases and V 7 bases, and 8 bases lay outside the gene matches. This CDR3 is 13 amino acids long. The CDR3 bases are TGCAGCGCCCGGGCTAGCGGGGAGGATACGCAGTATTTT. Translated: CSARASGEDTQYF.

A few counts support this clone. This chain links TRBV30 with TRBJ1-2; D unresolved. Between the trimmed V and J ends, which lost 0 bases and 5 bases, there was a span of 10 bases. The V gene's germline CDR1 is GTSNPN and CDR2 SVGIG (reference sequence). This CDR3 is built from 13 residues. CDR3 bases: TGTGCCTGGAGTGTCAGTCCAGGTTATGGCTACACCTTC. Protein product: CAWSVSPGYGYTF.

The gene calls are TRBV29-1 and TRBJ2-7; TRBD1 agrees at 7 bases. Germline CDR1 is SQVTM and CDR2 is ANQGSEA. This CDR3 comprises 14 residues. J gave up 4 bases and V 5 bases, and 11 bases lay outside the gene matches. Here the CDR3 reads CSVRLPWTGYEQYF. In DNA, the CDR3 is TGCAGCGTTCGATTACCGTGGACAGGTTACGAGCAGTACTTC.

V gene TRBV27 combines with J gene TRBJ2-7, with 9 bases identical to TRBD1. Unmatched junction bases numbered 16, after V lost 7 bases and J lost 3 bases. Germline V CDR1 and CDR2: MNHEY, SMNVEV (reference sequence). CDR3 length: 17 residues. The CDR3 DNA sequence: TGTGCCAGCACCAGGATCTTGGCGGGACAGGGTGTCTACGAGCAGTACTTC. The encoded protein is CASTRILAGQGVYEQYF.

This clone was seen a single time. This chain uses TRBV10-3 with TRBJ1-2, with D possibly TRBD1 on 5 matching bases. This CDR3 is 14 amino acids long. Germline lookup yields CDR1 ENHRY and CDR2 SYGVKD. The germline V and J ends were trimmed by 6 bases and 8 bases, with 19 bases remaining between them. The CDR3 protein is CAISPGTARGGYTF. CDR3 in DNA: TGTGCCATCAGCCCCGGGACGGCCAGAGGGGGCTACACCTTC.

The genes are TRBV11-1 and TRBJ2-2, with 7 bases lining up with TRBD2. The CDR3 totals 17 residues. V lost 3 bases, J lost 0 bases, and 7 bases stayed unmatched. Germline V CDR1 and CDR2: SGHAT, FQDESV (reference sequence). CDR3 DNA: TGTGCCAGCAGCTTGGGAGCGGGGACTCCGAACACCGGGGAGCTGTTTTTT. Its protein is CASSLGAGTPNTGELFF.

V usage is TRBV14 and J usage is TRBJ2-6, with a weak D call TRBD1 (5 bases). Germline loops: CDR1 SGHDN, CDR2 FVKESK. This CDR3 region has 15 residues. Trimming left V 2 bases short and J 4 bases short, with 9 bases between. This CDR3 reads CASSQNQGGANVLTF. CDR3 nucleotide sequence: TGTGCCAGCAGCCAAAACCAGGGCGGGGCCAACGTCCTGACTTTC.

The chain recombines TRBV6-5 with TRBJ1-5; no firm D call. Germline V CDR1 and CDR2: MNHEY, SVGAGI. V lost 6 bases and J 6 bases, leaving 9 bases between the germline ends. This CDR3 has 12 residues. CDR3 in DNA: TGTGCCAGCAGCACTCATGCTCAGCCCCAGCATTTT. This translates into CASSTHAQPQHF.

The J gene is TRBJ2-5, the V gene TRBV5-1, with D possibly TRBD2 on 5 matching bases. Germline loops: CDR1 SGHRS, CDR2 YFSETQ. The germline V and J ends were trimmed by 4 bases and 3 bases, with 16 bases remaining between them. The length of the CDR3 is 15 residues. The DNA of the CDR3 is TGCGCCAGCAGCCCGACCCCGGGTAGCGAAGAGACCCAGTACTTC. It specifies CASSPTPGSEETQYF.

The chain has TRBV5-4 and TRBJ1-2, with D unclear. This CDR3 contains 15 residues. Germline lookup yields CDR1 SGHNT and CDR2 YYREEE (reference sequence). V dropped 4 bases and J dropped 5 bases, with 18 bases sitting between them. CDR3 sequence reads: CASSTGSSATYGYTF. DNA for the CDR3: TGTGCCAGCAGCACGGGGTCCTCAGCCACTTATGGCTACACCTTC.

The chain couples TRBV9 to TRBJ2-7, with a possible D match to TRBD2 (6 bases). The CDR3 sequence is 16 residues long. In germline, CDR1 is SGDLS, CDR2 YYNGEE. Between the trimmed V and J ends, which lost 4 bases and 8 bases, there was a span of 25 bases. The CDR3, as DNA: TGTGCCAGCAGCCCCAGGAGGGACCGAGCTCTCTTGCAGCAGTACTTC. It is translated as CASSPRRDRALLQQYF.

The chain recombines TRBV29-1 with TRBJ1-6, with unresolved D. Germline V gene lookup returns CDR1 SQVTM and CDR2 ANQGSEA. This CDR3 spans 8 amino acids. The V gene lost 7 bases and the J gene lost 13 bases, with 5 bases spanning the gap. The CDR3 protein is CSDPPLHF. As DNA, the CDR3 is TGCAGCGACCCCCCCCTCCACTTT. Using reference TRBV29-1 and TRBJ1-6 for the parts outside the CDR3, the full variable domain is SAVISQKPSRDICQRGTSLTIQCQVDSQVTMMFWYRQQPGQSLTLIATANQGSEATYESGFVIDKFPISRPNLTFSTLTVSNMSPEDSSIYLCSDPPLHFGNGTRLTVT.

Details on this clone: This same CDR3 is encoded by further DNA sequences in the sample. V usage is TRBV15 and J usage is TRBJ2-5; D perhaps matches TRBD2 (5 bases). V gave up 0 bases and J gave up 2 bases, with 10 bases separating them. The CDR3 spans 15 residues. Germline lookup yields CDR1 LNHNV and CDR2 YYDKDF (reference sequence). The CDR3 here is CATSRDPSGQETQYF. CDR3 nucleotide sequence: TGTGCCACCAGCAGAGATCCGTCGGGGCAAGAGACCCAGTACTTC.

This clone turned up a few times. The chain is built from TRBV6-5 and TRBJ2-5; either TRBD1 or TRBD2 may supply D (5 bases each). V was shortened by 8 bases and J by 1 base, with 14 bases between the two germline ends. The CDR3 is made up of 14 amino acids. The germline V gene encodes CDR1 MNHEY and CDR2 SVGAGI. The CDR3 sequence: CASASGRLQETQYF. In DNA, the CDR3 is TGTGCCAGCGCCTCGGGACGGCTCCAAGAGACCCAGTACTTC.

CDR3 in amino acids: CASSRIDRVGTEAFF. For the CDR3, the DNA is TGTGCCAGCAGCCGAATAGACAGGGTGGGCACTGAAGCTTTCTTT. The chain is built from TRBV7-9 and TRBJ1-1, with TRBD1 matching over 7 bases. The CDR3 has 15 residues. J gave up 4 bases and V 5 bases, and 10 bases lay outside the gene matches. Per germline, CDR1 SEHNR and CDR2 FQNEAQ (reference sequence).

CDR3 DNA sequence: TGTGCCTGGAATGGACGGACGAACACTGAAGCTTTCTTT. Its protein is CAWNGRTNTEAFF. V gene TRBV30 combines with J gene TRBJ1-1; no definite D call. V was clipped by 4 bases and J by 1 base, with 10 bases between them. The CDR3 has 13 residues. Per the germline V gene, CDR1 is GTSNPN and CDR2 is SVGIG (reference sequence). The complete variable domain, with remaining parts taken from reference TRBV30 and TRBJ1-1, reads SQTIHQWPATLVQPVGSPLSLECTVEGTSNPNLYWYRQAAGRGLQLLFYSVGIGQISSEVPQNLSASRPQDRQFILSSKKLLLSDSGFYLCAWNGRTNTEAFFGQGTRLTVV.

A few counts support this clone. The V and J genes are TRBV6-1 and TRBJ2-1; the D gene could be TRBD1 or TRBD2 (5 bases each). CDR3 length equals 10 residues. V shed 7 bases and J shed 11 bases, with 9 bases lying between them. From germline, CDR1 is MNHNS and CDR2 SASEGT. DNA of the CDR3: TGTGCCAGCATGTGGGACCAGCAGTTCTTC. Translating it yields CASMWDQQFF.

This clone has just a few counts. The V call is TRBV5-5, the J call TRBJ2-3, with 8 positions matching TRBD1. The CDR3 is 15 amino acids. V lost 6 bases, J lost 2 bases, and 8 bases stayed unmatched. Germline V gene sequence: CDR1 SGHKS, CDR2 YYEKEE (reference sequence). CDR3 sequence reads: CASKPGQGTTDTQYF. The CDR3 DNA reads TGTGCCAGCAAGCCCGGACAGGGTACCACAGATACGCAGTATTTT.

The count of this clone is one. The J gene is TRBJ1-2, the V gene TRBV25-1; 9 positions agree with TRBD1. The CDR3 totals 14 residues. CDR1 MGHDK and CDR2 SYGVNS come from the germline V gene. With V trimmed by 5 bases and J by 5 bases, 6 bases remained unmatched. CDR3 coding DNA: TGTGCCAGCAGTCCCACCGGGACAGGGTATGGCTACACCTTC. This codes for CASSPTGTGYGYTF.

The table lists this clone with a few counts. The CDR3 sequence: CAGSRGLGQETQYF. For the CDR3, the DNA is TGTGCCGGCTCCCGGGGTCTGGGCCAAGAGACCCAGTACTTC. The chain employs TRBV30 and TRBJ2-5; D is perhaps TRBD2 (5 bases). This CDR3 has 14 residues. V gave up 8 bases and J gave up 1 base, with 17 bases separating them. Per germline, CDR1 GTSNPN and CDR2 SVGIG (reference sequence). Full variable domain (missing parts from reference TRBV30 and TRBJ2-5): SQTIHQWPATLVQPVGSPLSLECTVEGTSNPNLYWYRQAAGRGLQLLFYSVGIGQISSEVPQNLSASRPQDRQFILSSKKLLLSDSGFYLCAGSRGLGQETQYFGPGTRLLVL.

This clone has more than one count but fewer than ten. The rearrangement links TRBV11-2 to TRBJ1-4, with 9 bases lining up with TRBD1. The CDR3 loop spans 16 amino acids. V was clipped by 4 bases and J by 5 bases; unmatched bases: 8. Germline V lookup: CDR1 SGHAT, CDR2 FQNNGV. The CDR3 sequence: CASSSGQGGGNEKLFF. CDR3 bases: TGTGCCAGCAGCTCGGGACAGGGAGGCGGAAATGAAAAACTGTTTTTT.

This clone has ten or more counts. This rearrangement joins TRBV6-6 to TRBJ2-1, with a weak D call TRBD1 (6 bases). The CDR3 runs 15 residues. Trimming removed 1 base from V and 6 bases from J, with 13 bases in between. Per the germline V gene, CDR1 is MNHNY and CDR2 is SVGAGI (reference sequence). The CDR3 region is CASSYLTGVLNEQFF. In nucleotides, the CDR3 is TGTGCCAGCAGTTACTTGACAGGTGTCCTCAATGAGCAGTTCTTC.

V is TRBV25-1 and J is TRBJ2-4, with TRBD2 identical over 7 bases. This CDR3 is built from 15 residues. Germline CDR1 MGHDK, CDR2 SYGVNS. V lost 1 base to trimming and J lost 2 bases; unmatched junction nucleotides: 2. The CDR3 sequence is CASSESGGSKNIQYF. The CDR3, as DNA: TGTGCCAGCAGTGAATCGGGAGGATCCAAAAACATTCAGTACTTC.

This clone has only a few counts. V usage is TRBV6-5 and J usage is TRBJ1-4; D not certain. V was cut by 4 bases and J by 8 bases, with 11 bases left in between. The CDR3 runs to 13 residues. In germline, CDR1 is MNHEY, CDR2 SVGAGI. The CDR3 sequence: CASSSKVGEKLFF. The DNA for the CDR3 is TGTGCCAGCAGTTCCAAAGTGGGGGAAAAACTGTTTTTT.

This clone has a single count. This chain links TRBV9 with TRBJ2-3, with D unclear. Trimming pared 6 bases from V and 0 bases from J, leaving 17 bases between. Germline-derived CDR1 and CDR2 are SGDLS and YYNGEE. This CDR3 has 16 amino acids. The CDR3 reads CASTPFFESSTDTQYF. The DNA for the CDR3 is TGTGCCAGCACCCCCTTCTTCGAGTCTAGCACAGATACGCAGTATTTT.

The rearrangement joins TRBV6-5 to TRBJ1-2, with 8 bases identical to TRBD1. The CDR3 length is 13 residues. Germline lookup yields CDR1 MNHEY and CDR2 SVGAGI. J was trimmed by 4 bases and V by 6 bases; bases with no gene match: 4. The CDR3 bases are TGTGCCAGCAGCCTGACAGGGGCCTATGGCTACACCTTC. Translated, it gives CASSLTGAYGYTF.